This record covers a single T cell receptor beta chain. The record originates from a study of blood T cells in healthy people across ages. CDR1 is MDHEN and CDR2 is SYDVKM in the germline V gene. V dropped 2 bases and J dropped 6; count of bases not matched to a gene: 13. This CDR3 is 17 amino acids long. PCR was performed a second time for about 7 to 11 cycles using a sample-barcoded 5' primer and a J-beta primer mix. TCRdb re-called the 5' RACE reads through MiXCR, storing one row per CDR3 protein. The data contain around 1.5 million distinct CDR3 sequences, almost 35% of them singletons. The sequencing sample was made of blood. The sequence came from a woman in her twenties or thirties in good health. The chain carries TRBV28 and TRBJ2-3; 8 nucleotides line up with TRBD2. The CDR3 sequence is CASSLMRGVVRPDTQYF. The DNA for the CDR3 is TGTGCCAGCAGTTTAATGCGGGGGGTAGTAAGGCCCGATACGCAGTATTTT.